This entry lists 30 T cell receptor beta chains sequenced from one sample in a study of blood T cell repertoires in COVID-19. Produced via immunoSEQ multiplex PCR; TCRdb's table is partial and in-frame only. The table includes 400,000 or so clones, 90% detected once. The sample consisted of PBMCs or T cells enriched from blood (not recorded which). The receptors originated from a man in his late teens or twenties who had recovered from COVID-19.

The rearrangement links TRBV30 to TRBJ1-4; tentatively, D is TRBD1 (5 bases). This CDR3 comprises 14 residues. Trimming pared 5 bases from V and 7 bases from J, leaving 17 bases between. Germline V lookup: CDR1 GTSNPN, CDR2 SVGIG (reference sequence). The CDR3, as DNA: TGTGCCTGGGGGGGAACGGGGTCGGGTGAAAAACTGTTTTTT. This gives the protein CAWGGTGSGEKLFF.

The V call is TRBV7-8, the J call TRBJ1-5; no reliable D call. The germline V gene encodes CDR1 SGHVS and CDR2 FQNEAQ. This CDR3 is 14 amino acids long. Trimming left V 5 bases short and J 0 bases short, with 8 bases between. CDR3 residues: CASSPSSSNQPQHF. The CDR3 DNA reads TGTGCCAGCAGCCCATCGAGTAGCAATCAGCCCCAGCATTTT.

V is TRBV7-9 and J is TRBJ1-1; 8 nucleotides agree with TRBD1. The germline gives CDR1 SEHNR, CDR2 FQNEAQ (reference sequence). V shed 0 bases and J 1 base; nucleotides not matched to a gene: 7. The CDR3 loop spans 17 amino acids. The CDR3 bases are TGTGCCAGCAGCTTAGCAGGGTCCGGGACAGGGAACACTGAAGCTTTCTTT. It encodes CASSLAGSGTGNTEAFF.

CDR3 sequence: CASSRDGSGGASYNEQFF. The CDR3 nucleotides are TGCGCCAGCAGCCGGGACGGTAGCGGGGGGGCCTCCTACAATGAGCAGTTCTTC. The V and J genes are TRBV4-1 and TRBJ2-1, with TRBD2 identical over 11 bases. The CDR3 is made up of 18 amino acids. Trimming at V came to 4 bases and at J to 0 bases, leaving 8 bases not matched to a gene. Germline-derived CDR1 and CDR2 are MGHRA and YSYEKL.

In DNA form, the CDR3 reads TGTGCCAGCAGCCCGTCCTCGGCAGATACGCAGTATTTT. Translating it yields CASSPSSADTQYF. The rearrangement links TRBV5-4 to TRBJ2-3; D is uncertain. This CDR3 has 13 residues. From germline, CDR1 is SGHNT and CDR2 YYREEE (reference sequence). The V end was cut by 4 bases, the J end by 4 bases, with 10 bases between.

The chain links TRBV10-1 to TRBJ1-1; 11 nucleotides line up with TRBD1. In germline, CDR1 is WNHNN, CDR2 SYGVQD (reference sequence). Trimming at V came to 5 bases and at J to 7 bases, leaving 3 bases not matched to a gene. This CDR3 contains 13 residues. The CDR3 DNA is TGCGCCAGCAGTCGGACAGGGGGCCATGAAGCTTTCTTT. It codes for CASSRTGGHEAFF.

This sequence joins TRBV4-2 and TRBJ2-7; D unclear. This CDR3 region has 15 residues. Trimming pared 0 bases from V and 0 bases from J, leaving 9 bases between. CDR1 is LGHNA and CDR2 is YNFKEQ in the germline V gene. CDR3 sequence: CASSQDVFSSYEQYF. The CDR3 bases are TGTGCCAGCAGCCAAGATGTCTTTTCCTCCTACGAGCAGTACTTC.

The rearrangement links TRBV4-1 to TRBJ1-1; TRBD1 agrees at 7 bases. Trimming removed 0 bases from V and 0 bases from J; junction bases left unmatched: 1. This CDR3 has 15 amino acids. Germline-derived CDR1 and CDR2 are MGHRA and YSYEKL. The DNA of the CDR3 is TGCGCCAGCAGCCAAGAGGACAGGCTGAACACTGAAGCTTTCTTT. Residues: CASSQEDRLNTEAFF.

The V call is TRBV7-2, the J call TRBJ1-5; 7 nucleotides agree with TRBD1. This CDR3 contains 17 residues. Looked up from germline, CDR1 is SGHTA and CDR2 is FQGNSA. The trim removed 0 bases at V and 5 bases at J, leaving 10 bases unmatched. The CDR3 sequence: CASSLALWPGGHQPQHF. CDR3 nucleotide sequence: TGTGCCAGCAGCTTAGCGTTATGGCCAGGGGGACATCAGCCCCAGCATTTT. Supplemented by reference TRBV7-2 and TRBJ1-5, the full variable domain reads GAGVSQSPSNKVTEKGKDVELRCDPISGHTALYWYRQSLGQGLEFLIYFQGNSAPDKSGLPSDRFSAERTGGSVSTLTIQRTQQEDSAVYLCASSLALWPGGHQPQHFGDGTRLSIL.

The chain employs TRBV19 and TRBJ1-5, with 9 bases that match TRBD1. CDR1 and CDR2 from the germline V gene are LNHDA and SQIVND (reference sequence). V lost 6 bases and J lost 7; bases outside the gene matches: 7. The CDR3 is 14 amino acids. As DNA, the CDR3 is TGTGCCAGTAGGGGACAGGGTGAGTTGCAGCCCCAGCATTTT. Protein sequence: CASRGQGELQPQHF.

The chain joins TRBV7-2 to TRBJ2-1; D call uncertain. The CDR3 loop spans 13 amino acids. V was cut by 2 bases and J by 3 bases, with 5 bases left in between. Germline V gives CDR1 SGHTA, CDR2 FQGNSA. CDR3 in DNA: TGTGCCAGCAGCTTATCCTACTACAATGAGCAGTTCTTC. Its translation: CASSLSYYNEQFF.

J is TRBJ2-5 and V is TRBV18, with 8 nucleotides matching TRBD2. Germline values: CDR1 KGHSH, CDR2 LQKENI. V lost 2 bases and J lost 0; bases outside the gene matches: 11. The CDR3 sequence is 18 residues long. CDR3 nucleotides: TGTGCCAGCTCACCAAGCCGGGGGGGCCCTCCGTACCAAGAGACCCAGTACTTC. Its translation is CASSPSRGGPPYQETQYF.

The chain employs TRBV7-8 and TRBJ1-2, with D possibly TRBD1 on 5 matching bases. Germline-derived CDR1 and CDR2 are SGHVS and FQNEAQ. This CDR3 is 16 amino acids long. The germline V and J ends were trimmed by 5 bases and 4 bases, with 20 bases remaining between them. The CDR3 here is CASSPLLGDGSYGYTF. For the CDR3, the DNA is TGTGCCAGCAGCCCGCTCTTGGGGGACGGGAGCTATGGCTACACCTTC.

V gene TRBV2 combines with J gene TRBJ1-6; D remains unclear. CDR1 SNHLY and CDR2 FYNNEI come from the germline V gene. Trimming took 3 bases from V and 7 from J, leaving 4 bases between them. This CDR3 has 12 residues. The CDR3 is CASSDANSPLHF. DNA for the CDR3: TGTGCCAGCAGTGATGCGAATTCACCCCTCCACTTT. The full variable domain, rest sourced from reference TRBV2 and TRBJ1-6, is EPEVTQTPSHQVTQMGQEVILRCVPISNHLYFYWYRQILGQKVEFLVSFYNNEISEKSEIFDDQFSVERPDGSNFTLKIRSTKLEDSAMYFCASSDANSPLHFGNGTRLTVT.

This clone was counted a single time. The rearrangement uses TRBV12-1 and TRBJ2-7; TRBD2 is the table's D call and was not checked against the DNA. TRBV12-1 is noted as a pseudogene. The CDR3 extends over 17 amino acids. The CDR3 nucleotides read TGTGCCAGCAGCTTTCGCTCCGGGACTTTCCGTTTGAACGAGCAGTACTTC. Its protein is CASSFRSGTFRLNEQYF.

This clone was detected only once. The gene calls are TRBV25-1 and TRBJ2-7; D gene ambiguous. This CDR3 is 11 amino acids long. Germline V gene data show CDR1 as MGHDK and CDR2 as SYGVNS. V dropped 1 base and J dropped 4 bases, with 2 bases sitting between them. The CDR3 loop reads CASSESYEQYF. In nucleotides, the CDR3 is TGTGCCAGCAGTGAATCTTACGAGCAGTACTTC.

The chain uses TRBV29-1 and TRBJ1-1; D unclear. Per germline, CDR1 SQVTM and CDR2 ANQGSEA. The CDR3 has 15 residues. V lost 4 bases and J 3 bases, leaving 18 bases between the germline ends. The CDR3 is CSVVLVRRAYTEAFF. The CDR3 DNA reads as TGCAGCGTTGTTCTAGTTCGCAGAGCCTACACTGAAGCTTTCTTT.

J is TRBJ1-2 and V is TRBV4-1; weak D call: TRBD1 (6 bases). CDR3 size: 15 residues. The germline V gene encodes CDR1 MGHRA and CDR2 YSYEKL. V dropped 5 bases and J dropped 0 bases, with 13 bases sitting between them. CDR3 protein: CASSSPGQANYGYTF. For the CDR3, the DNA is TGCGCCAGCAGCTCGCCGGGACAAGCTAACTATGGCTACACCTTC.

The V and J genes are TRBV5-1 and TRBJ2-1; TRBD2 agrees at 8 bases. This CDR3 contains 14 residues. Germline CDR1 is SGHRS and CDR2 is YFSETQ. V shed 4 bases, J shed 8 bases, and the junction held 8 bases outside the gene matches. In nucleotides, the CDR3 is TGCGCCAGCAGCCCTGGGAGCGGGAGCTATGAGCAGTTCTTC. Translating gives CASSPGSGSYEQFF.

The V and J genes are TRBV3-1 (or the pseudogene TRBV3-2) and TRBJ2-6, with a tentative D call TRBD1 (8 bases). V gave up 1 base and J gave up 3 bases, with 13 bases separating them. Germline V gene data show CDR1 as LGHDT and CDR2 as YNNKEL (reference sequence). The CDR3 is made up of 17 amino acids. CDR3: CASSQGQGRDGANVLTF. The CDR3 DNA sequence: TGTGCCAGCAGCCAAGGACAGGGGAGGGATGGGGCCAACGTCCTGACTTTC.

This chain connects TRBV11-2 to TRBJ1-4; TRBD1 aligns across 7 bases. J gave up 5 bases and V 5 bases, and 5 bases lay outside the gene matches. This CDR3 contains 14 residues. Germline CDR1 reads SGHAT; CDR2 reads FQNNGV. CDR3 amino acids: CASSVTGSNEKLFF. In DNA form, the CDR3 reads TGTGCCAGCAGCGTGACAGGGTCAAATGAAAAACTGTTTTTT.

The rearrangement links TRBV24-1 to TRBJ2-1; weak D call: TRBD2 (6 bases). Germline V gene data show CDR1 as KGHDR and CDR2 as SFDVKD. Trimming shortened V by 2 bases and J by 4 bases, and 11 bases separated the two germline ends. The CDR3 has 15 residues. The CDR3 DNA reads TGTGCCACCAGTGATTCCCGGGACTTTTACAATGAGCAGTTCTTC. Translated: CATSDSRDFYNEQFF.

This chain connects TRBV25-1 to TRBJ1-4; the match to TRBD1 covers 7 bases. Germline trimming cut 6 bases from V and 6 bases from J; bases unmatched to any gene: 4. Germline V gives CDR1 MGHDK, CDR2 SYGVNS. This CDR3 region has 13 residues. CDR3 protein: CASRTGLDEKLFF. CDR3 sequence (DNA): TGTGCCAGCAGGACAGGGTTGGATGAAAAACTGTTTTTT. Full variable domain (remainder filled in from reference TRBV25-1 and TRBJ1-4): EADIYQTPRYLVIGTGKKITLECSQTMGHDKMYWYQQDPGMELHLIHYSYGVNSTEKGDLSSESTVSRIRTEHFPLTLESARPSHTSQYLCASRTGLDEKLFFGSGTQLSVL.

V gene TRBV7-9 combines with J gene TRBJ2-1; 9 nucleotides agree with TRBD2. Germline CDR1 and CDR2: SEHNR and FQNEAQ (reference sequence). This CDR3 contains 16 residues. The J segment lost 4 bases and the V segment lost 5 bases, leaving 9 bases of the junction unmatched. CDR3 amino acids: CASSRAGTSRYNEQFF. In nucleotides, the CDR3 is TGTGCCAGCAGCCGAGCCGGGACTAGCAGATACAATGAGCAGTTCTTC.

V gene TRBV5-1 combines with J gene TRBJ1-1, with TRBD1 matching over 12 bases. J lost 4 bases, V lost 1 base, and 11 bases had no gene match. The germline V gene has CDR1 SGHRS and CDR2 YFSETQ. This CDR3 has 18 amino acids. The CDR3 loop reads CASSLRGTGGRLGTEAFF. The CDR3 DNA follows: TGCGCCAGCAGCTTGCGCGGGACAGGGGGCAGGTTGGGCACTGAAGCTTTCTTT.

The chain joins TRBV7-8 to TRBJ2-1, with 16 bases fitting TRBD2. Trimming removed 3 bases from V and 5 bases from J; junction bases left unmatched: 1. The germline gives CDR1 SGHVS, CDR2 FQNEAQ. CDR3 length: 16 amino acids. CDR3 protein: CASSLGLAGGDNEQFF. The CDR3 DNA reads TGTGCCAGCAGCTTGGGACTAGCGGGAGGGGACAATGAGCAGTTCTTC.

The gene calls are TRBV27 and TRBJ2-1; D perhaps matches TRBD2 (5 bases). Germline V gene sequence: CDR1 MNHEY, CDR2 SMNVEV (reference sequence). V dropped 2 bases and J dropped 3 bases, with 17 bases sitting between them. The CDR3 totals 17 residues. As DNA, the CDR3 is TGTGCCAGCAGTTTAGACGGACTCCTGGGGATCTACAATGAGCAGTTCTTC. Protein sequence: CASSLDGLLGIYNEQFF.

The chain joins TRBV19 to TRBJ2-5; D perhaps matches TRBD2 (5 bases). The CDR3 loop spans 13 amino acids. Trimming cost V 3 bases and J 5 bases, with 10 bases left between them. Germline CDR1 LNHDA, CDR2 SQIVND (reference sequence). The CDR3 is CASSIRGTETQYF. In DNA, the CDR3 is TGTGCCAGTAGTATTCGGGGTACGGAGACCCAGTACTTC. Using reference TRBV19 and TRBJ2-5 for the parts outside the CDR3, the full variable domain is DGGITQSPKYLFRKEGQNVTLSCEQNLNHDAMYWYRQDPGQGLRLIYYSQIVNDFQKGDIAEGYSVSREKKESFPLTVTSAQKNPTAFYLCASSIRGTETQYFGPGTRLLVL.

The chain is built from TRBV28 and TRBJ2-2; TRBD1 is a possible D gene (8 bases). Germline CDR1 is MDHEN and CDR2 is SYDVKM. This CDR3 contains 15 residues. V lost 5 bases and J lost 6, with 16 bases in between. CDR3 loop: CASSPYRGGSGELFF. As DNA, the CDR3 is TGTGCCAGCAGTCCGTACAGGGGGGGTTCCGGGGAGCTGTTTTTT.

For the CDR3, the DNA is TGTGCCAGTTCATCCGGGACAGGGGTTAATGAAAAACTGTTTTTT. Translation gives CASSSGTGVNEKLFF. The chain joins TRBV19 to TRBJ1-4; 10 bases agree with TRBD1. This CDR3 comprises 15 residues. V lost 8 bases to trimming and J lost 4 bases; unmatched junction nucleotides: 7. Germline V gene lookup returns CDR1 LNHDA and CDR2 SQIVND (reference sequence). The full variable domain, with the rest looked up from reference TRBV19 and TRBJ1-4, is DGGITQSPKYLFRKEGQNVTLSCEQNLNHDAMYWYRQDPGQGLRLIYYSQIVNDFQKGDIAEGYSVSREKKESFPLTVTSAQKNPTAFYLCASSSGTGVNEKLFFGSGTQLSVL.